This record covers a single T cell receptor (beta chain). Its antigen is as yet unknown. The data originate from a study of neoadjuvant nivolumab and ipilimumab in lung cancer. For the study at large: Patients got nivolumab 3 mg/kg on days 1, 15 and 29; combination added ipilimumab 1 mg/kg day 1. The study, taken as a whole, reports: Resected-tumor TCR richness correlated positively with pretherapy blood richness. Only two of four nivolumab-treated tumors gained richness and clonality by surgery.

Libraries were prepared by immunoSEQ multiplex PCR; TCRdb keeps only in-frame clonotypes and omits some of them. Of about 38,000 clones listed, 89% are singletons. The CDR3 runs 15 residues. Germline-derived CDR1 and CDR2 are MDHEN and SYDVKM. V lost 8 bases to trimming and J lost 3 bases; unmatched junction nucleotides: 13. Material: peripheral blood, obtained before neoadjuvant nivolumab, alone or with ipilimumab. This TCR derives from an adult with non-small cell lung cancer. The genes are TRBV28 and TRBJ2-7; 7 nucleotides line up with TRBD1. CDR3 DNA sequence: TGTGCCAGCTCCAATCCGGGACAGTTACACTACGAGCAGTACTTC. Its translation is CASSNPGQLHYEQYF.